The next 5 T cell receptor beta chains were all read from a single sample in a study of identical twins. TCRdb reprocessed the 5' RACE reads with MiXCR, giving one entry per CDR3 protein. The table has 210,000 or so distinct CDR3 sequences, less than 20% seen once. The sample was also linked to a second study, of T cells expressing NK-cell markers.

Sample: CD8+ T cells sorted from blood. The receptors derive from a woman aged 18-30 years in good health.

The chain links TRBV19 to TRBJ2-7; D is undetermined. Trimming took 7 bases from V and 0 from J, leaving 16 bases between them. In germline, CDR1 is LNHDA, CDR2 SQIVND (reference sequence). The CDR3 is 15 residues long. The CDR3 reads CASTPGPGSSYEQYF. In nucleotides, the CDR3 is TGTGCCAGTACCCCAGGCCCAGGCAGCTCCTACGAGCAGTACTTC.

Only a few counts were recorded for this clonotype. V usage is TRBV4-1 and J usage is TRBJ2-7; D call uncertain. The CDR3 runs to 14 residues. Trimming shortened V by 1 base and J by 2 bases, and 9 bases separated the two germline ends. Germline V gene sequence: CDR1 MGHRA, CDR2 YSYEKL. This chain's CDR3 is CASSQVASAYEQYF. In nucleotides, the CDR3 is TGCGCCAGCAGCCAAGTTGCCAGTGCCTACGAGCAGTACTTC.

This clonotype came up once. The rearrangement joins TRBV4-2 to TRBJ2-5; unclear D gene. This CDR3 is 14 amino acids long. With 4 bases removed from V and 5 bases from J, the gap between germline ends came to 14 bases. Germline values: CDR1 LGHNA, CDR2 YNFKEQ. DNA of the CDR3: TGTGCCAGCAGCCCCCCGGGTAGCATGGAGACCCAGTACTTC. It yields the protein CASSPPGSMETQYF.

The chain is built from TRBV5-4 and TRBJ2-1; 9 bases agree with TRBD1. V lost 3 bases to trimming and J lost 3 bases; unmatched junction nucleotides: 7. Per germline, CDR1 SGHNT and CDR2 YYREEE (reference sequence). The CDR3 sequence is 16 residues long. For the CDR3, the DNA is TGTGCCAGCAGCTACTTTGGGGACAGGGACTACAATGAGCAGTTCTTC. This sequence encodes CASSYFGDRDYNEQFF.

J is TRBJ2-5 and V is TRBV7-9; 7 positions agree with TRBD1. In germline, CDR1 is SEHNR, CDR2 FQNEAQ (reference sequence). V gave up 5 bases and J gave up 0 bases; unmatched junction bases: 6. The CDR3 has 15 residues. The CDR3 protein is CASSAPGQNQETQYF. DNA of the CDR3: TGTGCCAGCAGCGCCCCGGGACAGAACCAAGAGACCCAGTACTTC.